The clone carrying this T cell receptor beta chain was observed a few times. This CDR3 is 14 amino acids long. Trimming cost V 6 bases and J 3 bases; bases outside gene matches: 8. One entry per CDR3 protein, called by TCRdb with MiXCR from the RT-PCR reads. This table has 550,000 to 750,000 distinct CDR3 sequences, over 12% appearing once. Sequencing used memory CD4+ T cells from blood. The gene calls are TRBV12-3 or TRBV12-4 and TRBJ2-7; TRBD2 matches 7 bases. The receptor was isolated from a female donor in good health, serving as a healthy control. The CDR3 DNA reads TGTGCCAGCAGGCCGGGACTACCATTCTACGAGCAGTACTTC. Translated: CASRPGLPFYEQYF.